This is a list of T cell receptor beta chains from one sample in a study of cytomegalovirus exposure and HLA in healthy donors. Libraries were prepared by immunoSEQ multiplex PCR; TCRdb keeps only in-frame clonotypes and omits some of them. The sample contains roughly 130,000 clones, 79% of which appear only once. The specimen sequenced was PBMCs. These receptors all come from a man in his late teens or twenties in good health and CMV-seronegative. Each CDR3 is given with its conserved first and last residue. The D gene is left open where the match is weak. Not every row has a clone size; where given, it reads once, few, many or a size class.

j_call clone_size v_call d_call cdr3_aa cdr3_nt
TRBJ1-1 - TRBV5-1 - CASSSGAGVREAFF TGCGCCAGCAGCTCGGGCGCGGGGGTGCGAGAAGCTTTCTTT
TRBJ2-5 - TRBV19 TRBD1 CASSIWDRDQETQYF TGTGCCAGTAGTATCTGGGACAGGGATCAAGAGACCCAGTACTTC
TRBJ2-4 - TRBV9 - CASSPNRNIQYF TGTGCCAGCAGTCCGAATAGAAACATTCAGTACTTC
TRBJ1-1 - TRBV2 TRBD1 CASSGLGQGREAFF TGTGCCAGCAGTGGTTTAGGACAGGGGCGTGAAGCTTTCTTT
TRBJ2-7 few TRBV6-5 TRBD2 CASSERLAGYEQYF TGTGCCAGCAGTGAGCGACTAGCGGGCTACGAGCAGTACTTC
TRBJ1-3 - TRBV5-6 - CASSWTPLGAGNTIYF TGTGCCAGCAGCTGGACTCCCTTAGGAGCTGGAAACACCATATATTTT
TRBJ1-1 - TRBV19 - CASSDGGGRRNTEAFF TGTGCCAGTAGTGATGGGGGGGGTAGGAGGAACACTGAAGCTTTCTTT
TRBJ2-7 - TRBV7-2 - CASSIQTFSSYEQYF TGTGCCAGCAGCATCCAGACATTTTCCTCCTACGAGCAGTACTTC
TRBJ2-2 - TRBV5-1 - CASSLIKGGTGELFF TGCGCCAGCAGCTTGATTAAGGGCGGGACCGGGGAGCTGTTTTTT
TRBJ2-5 - TRBV19 TRBD2 CASSIGLAGGLGETQYF TGTGCCAGTAGTATAGGGCTAGCGGGGGGCCTCGGAGAGACCCAGTACTTC
TRBJ1-2 - TRBV29-1 TRBD1 CSVEGGTGGRYGYTF TGCAGCGTTGAGGGAGGGACAGGAGGGAGGTATGGCTACACCTTC